A selection of T cell receptor beta chains follows, all from one sample in a study of OX40 agonist ivuxolimab in advanced cancers. The data were produced by immunoSEQ multiplex PCR, yet TCRdb's version contains in-frame clones alone and is incomplete. The table includes approximately 100,000 clones, over 85% detected once. Sequencing used CD4+ or CD8+ T cells sorted from blood, obtained in a trial of the OX40 agonist ivuxolimab. The receptors shown here come from an adult with an advanced solid tumor such as melanoma, head and neck, liver or kidney cancer. The CDR3 runs from the conserved cysteine through the conserved F or W. A D gene is named only where the DNA matches it firmly. Not every row has a clone size; where given, it reads once, few, many or a size class.

D gene: -; V gene: TRBV14; J gene: TRBJ1-6; clone size: -; CDR3 protein: CASSEVTANSPLHF; CDR3 DNA: TGTGCCAGCAGCGAAGTGACAGCAAATTCACCCCTCCACTTT
D gene: -; V gene: TRBV11-3; J gene: TRBJ2-5; clone size: -; CDR3 protein: CASSLAEEETQYF; CDR3 DNA: TGTGCCAGCAGCTTAGCGGAGGAAGAGACCCAGTACTTC
D gene: TRBD1; V gene: TRBV4-1; J gene: TRBJ1-1; clone size: once; CDR3 protein: CASSGGRGHKNTEAFF; CDR3 DNA: TGCGCCAGCAGTGGGGGGAGGGGGCACAAGAACACTGAAGCTTTCTTT
D gene: -; V gene: TRBV7-2; J gene: TRBJ2-3; clone size: -; CDR3 protein: CASRPRLAGTDTQYF; CDR3 DNA: TGTGCCAGCAGGCCGAGGCTCGCCGGCACAGATACGCAGTATTTT
D gene: TRBD1; V gene: TRBV4-2; J gene: TRBJ2-3; clone size: -; CDR3 protein: CASSQDRGWADTQYF; CDR3 DNA: TGTGCCAGCAGCCAGGACAGGGGGTGGGCAGATACGCAGTATTTT
D gene: -; V gene: TRBV7-8; J gene: TRBJ1-1; clone size: -; CDR3 protein: CASSLRGVWGASEAFF; CDR3 DNA: TGTGCCAGCAGCTTACGAGGAGTTTGGGGGGCTAGTGAAGCTTTCTTT
D gene: TRBD1; V gene: TRBV27; J gene: TRBJ1-4; clone size: -; CDR3 protein: CASKRTGGAKEKLFF; CDR3 DNA: TGTGCCAGCAAAAGGACAGGGGGCGCAAAGGAAAAACTGTTTTTT
D gene: TRBD1; V gene: TRBV6-6; J gene: TRBJ1-1; clone size: once; CDR3 protein: CASIGRQGAAEAFF; CDR3 DNA: TGTGCCAGCATCGGGCGACAGGGGGCAGCTGAAGCTTTCTTT
D gene: TRBD1; V gene: TRBV29-1; J gene: TRBJ1-1; clone size: -; CDR3 protein: CSVAQGAQAFF; CDR3 DNA: TGCAGCGTTGCACAGGGGGCGCAAGCTTTCTTT
D gene: -; V gene: TRBV18; J gene: TRBJ2-7; clone size: -; CDR3 protein: CASSPPVQLYEQYF; CDR3 DNA: TGTGCCAGCTCACCACCAGTCCAGCTCTACGAGCAGTACTTC
D gene: -; V gene: TRBV6-1; J gene: TRBJ2-4; clone size: -; CDR3 protein: CASSEAGGVAKNIQYF; CDR3 DNA: TGTGCCAGCAGTGAAGCTGGGGGAGTAGCCAAAAACATTCAGTACTTC
D gene: TRBD2; V gene: TRBV18; J gene: TRBJ2-5; clone size: -; CDR3 protein: CASSQSAGGPETQYF; CDR3 DNA: TGTGCCAGCTCGCAGTCAGCGGGGGGGCCAGAGACCCAGTACTTC
D gene: TRBD1; V gene: TRBV5-6; J gene: TRBJ1-5; clone size: -; CDR3 protein: CASSSTPTRVGTGNQPQHF; CDR3 DNA: TGTGCCAGCAGCTCAACCCCTACCCGGGTGGGGACAGGCAATCAGCCCCAGCATTTT
D gene: TRBD2; V gene: TRBV7-2; J gene: TRBJ2-5; clone size: -; CDR3 protein: CASSLVAGDQETQYF; CDR3 DNA: TGTGCCAGCAGCTTAGTTGCGGGGGACCAAGAGACCCAGTACTTC